This T cell receptor (beta chain) was sequenced during a study of blood T cell repertoires in COVID-19. Overall study context: COVID-19 samples, acute and convalescent, were from the United States, Italy and Spain. Sources were T cells, B-cell-depleted T cells, or PBMCs; the material itself was cDNA or gDNA.

This CDR3 contains 14 residues. V was clipped by 5 bases and J by 7 bases, with 14 bases between them. Germline CDR1 is SGHTA and CDR2 is FQGNSA. Original methodology: By means of reference gene primer amplification, nucleated cell counts were estimated. Profiling relied on immunoSEQ multiplex PCR, and the TCRdb table lists in-frame clones only, not all of them. V, J and clone size derive from that table, while D and trimming were established from the DNA sequence. The sample lists a few hundred thousand clones; 88% were seen once. This clone was picked up one time. Sequences were obtained from peripheral blood. The gene calls are TRBV7-2 and TRBJ2-2, with D possibly matching TRBD2 (6 bases). The receptor's source is a woman in her twenties or thirties with acute or convalescent COVID-19. In nucleotides, the CDR3 is TGTGCCAGCAGCGCGGGACTGCGTAACGGGGAGCTGTTTTTT. Protein: CASSAGLRNGELFF. Looking up the rest from reference TRBV7-2 and TRBJ2-2 gives the full variable domain: GAGVSQSPSNKVTEKGKDVELRCDPISGHTALYWYRQSLGQGLEFLIYFQGNSAPDKSGLPSDRFSAERTGGSVSTLTIQRTQQEDSAVYLCASSAGLRNGELFFGEGSRLTVL.